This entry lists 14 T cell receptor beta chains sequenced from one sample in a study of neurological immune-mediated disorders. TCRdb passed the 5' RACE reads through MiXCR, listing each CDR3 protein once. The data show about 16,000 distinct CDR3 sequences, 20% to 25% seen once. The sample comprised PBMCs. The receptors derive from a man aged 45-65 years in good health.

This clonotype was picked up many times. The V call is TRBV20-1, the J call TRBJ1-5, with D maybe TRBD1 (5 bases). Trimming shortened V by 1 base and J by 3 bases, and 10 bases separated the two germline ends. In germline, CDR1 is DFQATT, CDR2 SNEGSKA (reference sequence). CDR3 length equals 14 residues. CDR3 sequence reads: CSARAGPINQPQHF. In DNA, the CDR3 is TGCAGTGCTAGAGCGGGACCGATCAATCAGCCCCAGCATTTT.

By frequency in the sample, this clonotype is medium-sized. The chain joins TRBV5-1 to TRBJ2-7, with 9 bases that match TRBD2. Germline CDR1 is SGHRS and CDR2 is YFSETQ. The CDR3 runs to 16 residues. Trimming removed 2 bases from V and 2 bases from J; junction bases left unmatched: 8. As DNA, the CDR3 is TGCGCCAGCAGCTTCCTAGCGGGAATAGGCCCCTACGAGCAGTACTTC. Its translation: CASSFLAGIGPYEQYF. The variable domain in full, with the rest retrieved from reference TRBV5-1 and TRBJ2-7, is KAGVTQTPRYLIKTRGQQVTLSCSPISGHRSVSWYQQTPGQGLQFLFEYFSETQRNKGNFPGRFSGRQFSNSRSEMNVSTLELGDSALYLCASSFLAGIGPYEQYFGPGTRLTVT.

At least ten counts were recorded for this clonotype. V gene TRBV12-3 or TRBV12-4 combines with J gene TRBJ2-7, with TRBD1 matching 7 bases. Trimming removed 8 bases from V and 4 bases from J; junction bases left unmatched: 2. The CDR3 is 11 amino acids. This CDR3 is CASARGYEQYF. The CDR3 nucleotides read TGTGCCAGCGCCAGGGGGTACGAGCAGTACTTC.

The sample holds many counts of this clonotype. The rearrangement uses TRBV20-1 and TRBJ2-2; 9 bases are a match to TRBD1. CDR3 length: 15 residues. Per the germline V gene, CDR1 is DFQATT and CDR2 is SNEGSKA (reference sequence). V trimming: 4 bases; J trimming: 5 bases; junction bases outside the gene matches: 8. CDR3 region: CSAKSGQGETGELFF. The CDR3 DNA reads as TGCAGTGCTAAATCGGGACAGGGTGAGACCGGGGAGCTGTTTTTT.

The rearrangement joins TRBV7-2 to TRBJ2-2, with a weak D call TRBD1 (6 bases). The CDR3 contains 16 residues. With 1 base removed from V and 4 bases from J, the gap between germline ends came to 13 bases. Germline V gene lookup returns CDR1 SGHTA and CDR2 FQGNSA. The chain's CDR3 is CASSLGARGLTGELFF. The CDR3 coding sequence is TGTGCCAGCAGCTTAGGGGCCAGGGGTCTCACCGGGGAGCTGTTTTTT. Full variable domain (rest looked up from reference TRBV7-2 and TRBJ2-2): GAGVSQSPSNKVTEKGKDVELRCDPISGHTALYWYRQSLGQGLEFLIYFQGNSAPDKSGLPSDRFSAERTGGSVSTLTIQRTQQEDSAVYLCASSLGARGLTGELFFGEGSRLTVL.

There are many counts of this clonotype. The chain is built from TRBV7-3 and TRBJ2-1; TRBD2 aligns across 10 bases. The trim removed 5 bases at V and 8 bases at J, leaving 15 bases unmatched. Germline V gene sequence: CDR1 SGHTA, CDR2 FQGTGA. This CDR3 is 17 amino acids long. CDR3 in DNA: TGTGCCAGCAGCCACGGGACTAGCGAGCCATACGGTCATGAGCAGTTCTTC. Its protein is CASSHGTSEPYGHEQFF.

The CDR3 DNA sequence: TGTGCCAGCAGTGGGCAGAGAAAGCCACCCCTCCACTTT. Amino acids: CASSGQRKPPLHF. This chain uses TRBV28 with TRBJ1-6; no reliable D call. The germline V and J ends were trimmed by 5 bases and 11 bases, with 13 bases remaining between them. Germline V gives CDR1 MDHEN, CDR2 SYDVKM. The length of the CDR3 is 13 residues.

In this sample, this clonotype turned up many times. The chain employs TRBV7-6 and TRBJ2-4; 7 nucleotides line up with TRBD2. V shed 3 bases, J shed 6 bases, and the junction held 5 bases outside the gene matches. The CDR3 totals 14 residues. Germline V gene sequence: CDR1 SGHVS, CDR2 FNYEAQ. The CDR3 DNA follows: TGTGCCAGCAGCTTTGGGGGGGGAGGAAACATTCAGTACTTC. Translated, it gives CASSFGGGGNIQYF. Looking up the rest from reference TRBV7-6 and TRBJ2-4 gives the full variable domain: GAGVSQSPRYKVTKRGQDVALRCDPISGHVSLYWYRQALGQGPEFLTYFNYEAQQDKSGLPNDRFSAERPEGSISTLTIQRTEQRDSAMYRCASSFGGGGNIQYFGAGTRLSVL.

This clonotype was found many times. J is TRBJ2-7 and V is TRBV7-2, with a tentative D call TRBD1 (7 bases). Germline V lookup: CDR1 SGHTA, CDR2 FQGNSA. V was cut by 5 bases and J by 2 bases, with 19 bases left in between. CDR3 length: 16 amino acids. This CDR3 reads CASSQHVTGTPYEQYF. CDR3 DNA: TGTGCCAGCAGCCAGCACGTGACAGGGACTCCCTACGAGCAGTACTTC.

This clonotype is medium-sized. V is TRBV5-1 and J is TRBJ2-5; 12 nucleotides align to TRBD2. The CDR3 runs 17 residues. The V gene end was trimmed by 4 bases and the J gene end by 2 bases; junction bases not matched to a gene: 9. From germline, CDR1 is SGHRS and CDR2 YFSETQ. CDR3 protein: CASSPRLAGVGQETQYF. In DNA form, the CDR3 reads TGCGCCAGCAGCCCAAGACTAGCGGGAGTAGGGCAAGAGACCCAGTACTTC.

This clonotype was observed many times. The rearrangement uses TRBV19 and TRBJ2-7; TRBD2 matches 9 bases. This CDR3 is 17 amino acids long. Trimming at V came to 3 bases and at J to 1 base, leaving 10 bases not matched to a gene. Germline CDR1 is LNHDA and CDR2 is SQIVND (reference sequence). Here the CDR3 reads CASSMRTSENPSYEQYF. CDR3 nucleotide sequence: TGTGCCAGTAGTATGCGGACTAGCGAGAACCCTTCCTACGAGCAGTACTTC.

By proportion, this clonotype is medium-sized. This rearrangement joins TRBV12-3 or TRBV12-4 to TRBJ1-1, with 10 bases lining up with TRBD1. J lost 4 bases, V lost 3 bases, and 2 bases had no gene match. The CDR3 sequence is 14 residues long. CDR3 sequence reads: CASSLGQGSTEAFF. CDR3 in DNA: TGTGCCAGCAGTTTGGGACAGGGGAGCACTGAAGCTTTCTTT.

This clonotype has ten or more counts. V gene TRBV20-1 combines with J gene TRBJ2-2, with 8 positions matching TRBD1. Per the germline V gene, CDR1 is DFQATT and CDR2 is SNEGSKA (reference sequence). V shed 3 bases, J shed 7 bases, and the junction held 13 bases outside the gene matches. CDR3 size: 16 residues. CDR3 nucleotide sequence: TGCAGTGCTAGCACTTGGCCAGGGGGCGACGGCGGGGAGCTGTTTTTT. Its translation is CSASTWPGGDGGELFF.

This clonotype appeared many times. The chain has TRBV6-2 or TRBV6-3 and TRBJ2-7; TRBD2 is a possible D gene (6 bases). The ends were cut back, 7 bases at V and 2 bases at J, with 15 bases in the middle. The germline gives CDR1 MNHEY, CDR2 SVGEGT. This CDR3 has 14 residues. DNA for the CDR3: TGTGCCAGCACCAGGGACTCACTGGCCTACGAGCAGTACTTC. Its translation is CASTRDSLAYEQYF.